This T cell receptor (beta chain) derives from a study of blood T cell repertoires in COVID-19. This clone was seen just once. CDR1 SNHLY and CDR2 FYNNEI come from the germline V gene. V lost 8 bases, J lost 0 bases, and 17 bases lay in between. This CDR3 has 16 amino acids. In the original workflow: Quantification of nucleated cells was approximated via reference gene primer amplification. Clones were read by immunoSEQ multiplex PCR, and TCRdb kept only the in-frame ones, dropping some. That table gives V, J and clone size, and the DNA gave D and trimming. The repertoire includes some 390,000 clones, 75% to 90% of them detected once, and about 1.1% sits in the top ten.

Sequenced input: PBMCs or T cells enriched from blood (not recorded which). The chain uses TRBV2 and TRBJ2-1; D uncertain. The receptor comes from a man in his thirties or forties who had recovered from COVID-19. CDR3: CASGFQSESSYNEQFF. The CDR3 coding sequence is TGTGCCAGCGGTTTCCAAAGCGAGAGCTCCTACAATGAGCAGTTCTTC.